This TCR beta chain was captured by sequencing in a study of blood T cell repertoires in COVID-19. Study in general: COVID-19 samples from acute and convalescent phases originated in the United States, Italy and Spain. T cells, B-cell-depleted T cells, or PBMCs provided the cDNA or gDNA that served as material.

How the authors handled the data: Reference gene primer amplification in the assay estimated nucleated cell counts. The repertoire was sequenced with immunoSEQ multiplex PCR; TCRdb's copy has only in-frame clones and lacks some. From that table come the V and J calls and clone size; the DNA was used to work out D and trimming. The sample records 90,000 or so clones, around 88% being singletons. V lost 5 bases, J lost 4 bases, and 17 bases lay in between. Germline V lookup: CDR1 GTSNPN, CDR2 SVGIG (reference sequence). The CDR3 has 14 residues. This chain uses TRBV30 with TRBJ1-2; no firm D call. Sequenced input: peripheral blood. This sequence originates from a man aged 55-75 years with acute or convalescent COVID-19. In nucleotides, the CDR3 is TGTGCCTGGGCCGGGTTTACGGGAAGCTATGGCTACACCTTC. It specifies CAWAGFTGSYGYTF.